This entry lists 20 T cell receptor beta chains sequenced from one sample in a study of T cell repertoires in cytomegalovirus infection. TCRdb used MiXCR to reprocess the reads, holding one entry per CDR3 protein. This sample yields 450,000 to 650,000 distinct CDR3 sequences, of which about 39% are seen a single time; around 50% belongs to the top ten. Their specific antigens are unknown. The sequences come from cultured PBMCs, collected from culture after CMV antigen stimulation. Receptor source: a human donor in good health (CMV status not recorded). Some clones in this sample may be carry-over from other donors' samples.

This clonotype has just a few counts. The chain combines TRBV5-4 with TRBJ2-7; 9 bases fit TRBD2. CDR1 is SGHNT and CDR2 is YYREEE in the germline V gene (reference sequence). The trim removed 0 bases at V and 11 bases at J, leaving 6 bases unmatched. The CDR3 is 13 amino acids. CDR3 DNA sequence: TGTGCCAGCAGCTTGGTGGCGGGGGGGCCTGAGTACTTC. Translating it yields CASSLVAGGPEYF.

The V gene is TRBV11-2, the J gene TRBJ2-5; D is possibly TRBD2 (5 bases). CDR3 length: 14 residues. CDR1 is SGHAT and CDR2 is FQNNGV in the germline V gene. Trimming left V 5 bases short and J 7 bases short, with 17 bases between. CDR3 loop: CASSPPERVGTQYF. The CDR3 coding sequence is TGTGCCAGCAGCCCCCCGGAGAGGGTCGGGACCCAGTACTTC.

This clonotype appeared a single time. The chain has TRBV6-2 or TRBV6-3 and TRBJ2-1; 10 bases align to TRBD2. The CDR3 is 21 residues long. With 0 bases clipped from V and 2 bases from J, the junction kept 16 bases outside the gene matches. Germline CDR1 and CDR2: MNHEY and SVGEGT. CDR3 protein: CASSYSRFRLAGNRPYNEQFF. CDR3 DNA: TGTGCCAGCAGTTACTCGAGATTTAGACTAGCGGGCAATCGCCCCTACAATGAGCAGTTCTTC.

This clonotype turned up a few times. The rearrangement uses TRBV7-2 and TRBJ2-3; 7 bases map to TRBD1. Trimming took 5 bases from V and 5 from J; bases not matched to a gene: 7. CDR1 is SGHTA, CDR2 FQGNSA, per germline. The CDR3 loop spans 14 amino acids. This chain's CDR3 is CASSDRDFGDTQYF. In DNA, the CDR3 is TGTGCCAGCAGCGACAGGGATTTTGGAGATACGCAGTATTTT.

The chain carries TRBV3-1 and TRBJ2-1, with 8 bases aligning to TRBD2. Germline trimming cut 8 bases from V and 7 bases from J; bases unmatched to any gene: 10. Germline V gives CDR1 LGHDT, CDR2 YNNKEL (reference sequence). CDR3 size: 14 residues. As DNA, the CDR3 is TGTGCCAGCGGTCTACCGGGGGGGGAGAATGAGCAGTTCTTC. This translates into CASGLPGGENEQFF.

V is TRBV7-2 and J is TRBJ2-3, with 16 nucleotides matching TRBD2. The CDR3 length is 17 residues. V lost 4 bases to trimming and J lost 5 bases; unmatched junction nucleotides: 6. CDR1 and CDR2 (germline): SGHTA, FQGNSA. CDR3 coding DNA: TGTGCCAGCAGCTCGGGACTAGCGGGGGGGGCCGGAGATACGCAGTATTTT. This sequence encodes CASSSGLAGGAGDTQYF. Together with reference TRBV7-2 and TRBJ2-3, the CDR3 gives the full variable domain: GAGVSQSPSNKVTEKGKDVELRCDPISGHTALYWYRQSLGQGLEFLIYFQGNSAPDKSGLPSDRFSAERTGGSVSTLTIQRTQQEDSAVYLCASSSGLAGGAGDTQYFGPGTRLTVL.

This clonotype was observed many times. The rearrangement links TRBV7-8 to TRBJ2-1, with D tentatively TRBD1 or TRBD2 (5 bases each). The CDR3 has 12 residues. V gave up 6 bases and J gave up 9 bases, with 12 bases separating them. CDR1 is SGHVS, CDR2 FQNEAQ, per germline. This CDR3 reads CASSSWGFEQFF. In DNA form, the CDR3 reads TGTGCCAGCAGTTCCTGGGGGTTTGAGCAGTTCTTC.

The gene calls are TRBV7-2 and TRBJ2-2, with TRBD2 as a possible D gene (6 bases). Between the trimmed V and J ends, which lost 5 bases and 5 bases, there was a span of 15 bases. CDR1 is SGHTA and CDR2 is FQGNSA in the germline V gene. The CDR3 spans 15 residues. The CDR3 sequence is CASSAKTSQTGELFF. The CDR3 DNA reads TGTGCCAGCAGCGCTAAGACTAGTCAGACCGGGGAGCTGTTTTTT.

The CDR3 reads CASSQGHRGNEKLFF. The DNA for the CDR3 is TGCGCCAGCAGCCAAGGACACAGGGGTAATGAAAAACTGTTTTTT. V is TRBV4-3 and J is TRBJ1-4, with 7 bases matching TRBD1. J was trimmed by 4 bases and V by 1 base; bases with no gene match: 3. Germline V gene lookup returns CDR1 LGHNA and CDR2 YSLEER. The CDR3 is made up of 15 amino acids.

The chain uses TRBV2 and TRBJ2-3, with 8 bases identical to TRBD2. The V gene's germline CDR1 is SNHLY and CDR2 FYNNEI. The CDR3 contains 15 residues. V dropped 7 bases and J dropped 1; count of bases not matched to a gene: 7. CDR3 nucleotides: TGTGCCAGCAAGGAAGAAGCGGGAGGCACAGATACGCAGTATTTT. Amino acid sequence: CASKEEAGGTDTQYF.

This clonotype was seen more than once but under ten times. This rearrangement joins TRBV7-9 to TRBJ1-2, with TRBD1 as a possible D gene (6 bases). The CDR3 runs to 13 residues. Per germline, CDR1 SEHNR and CDR2 FQNEAQ (reference sequence). V lost 5 bases and J lost 5, with 12 bases in between. CDR3 sequence (DNA): TGTGCCAGCAGCGGGGGGACAATGTATGGCTACACCTTC. Amino acid sequence: CASSGGTMYGYTF.

The chain links TRBV12-3 or TRBV12-4 to TRBJ2-7; D might be TRBD1 or TRBD2, each matching 6 bases. The CDR3 spans 13 residues. Between the trimmed V and J ends, which lost 5 bases and 7 bases, there was a span of 15 bases. The CDR3 DNA reads TGTGCCAGCAGTCCCCGAGGGGGAGGAGAGCAGTACTTC. It yields the protein CASSPRGGGEQYF.

J is TRBJ2-7 and V is TRBV6-5; 11 bases map to TRBD2. The V gene end was trimmed by 6 bases and the J gene end by 2 bases; junction bases not matched to a gene: 9. CDR1 and CDR2 (germline): MNHEY, SVGAGI. The CDR3 loop spans 16 amino acids. CDR3 DNA: TGTGCCAGCAGCCGTGGGACTAGCGGTTACCCCTACGAGCAGTACTTC. Translated, it gives CASSRGTSGYPYEQYF.

The chain is built from TRBV28 and TRBJ1-1, with D unresolved. Trimming shortened V by 4 bases and J by 8 bases, and 5 bases separated the two germline ends. CDR1 is MDHEN and CDR2 is SYDVKM in the germline V gene. The CDR3 loop spans 10 amino acids. The CDR3 loop reads CASSSDEAFF. The CDR3 bases are TGTGCCAGCAGTTCGGACGAAGCTTTCTTT.

In DNA, the CDR3 is TGTGCCAGCAGCCAGACTAGCGGGAGCCCAGATACGCAGTATTTT. This sequence encodes CASSQTSGSPDTQYF. This chain connects TRBV5-4 to TRBJ2-3; 12 bases agree with TRBD2. The CDR3 totals 15 residues. Trimming cost V 4 bases and J 4 bases; bases outside gene matches: 4. Germline V gives CDR1 SGHNT, CDR2 YYREEE (reference sequence). Full variable domain (missing parts from reference TRBV5-4 and TRBJ2-3): ETGVTQSPTHLIKTRGQQVTLRCSSQSGHNTVSWYQQALGQGPQFIFQYYREEENGRGNFPPRFSGLQFPNYSSELNVNALELDDSALYLCASSQTSGSPDTQYFGPGTRLTVL.

The sample holds many counts of this clonotype. This chain links TRBV7-2 with TRBJ1-5, with D perhaps TRBD1 (5 bases). V lost 8 bases, J lost 6 bases, and 11 bases lay in between. CDR3 length: 12 residues. Germline CDR1 SGHTA, CDR2 FQGNSA. The chain's CDR3 is CASGFQGQPQHF. Written as DNA, the CDR3 is TGTGCCAGCGGGTTTCAGGGTCAGCCCCAGCATTTT.

This chain uses TRBV4-3 with TRBJ2-1, with D perhaps being TRBD1 or TRBD2 (5 bases each). Deletions cut 3 bases from V and 4 bases from J, with 16 bases between. Per the germline V gene, CDR1 is LGHNA and CDR2 is YSLEER. The CDR3 consists of 16 residues. CDR3 nucleotides: TGCGCCAGCAGCCAGCAAGGGACGGAAATTTACAATGAGCAGTTCTTC. This sequence encodes CASSQQGTEIYNEQFF.

Only a few counts were recorded for this clonotype. The chain combines TRBV7-9 with TRBJ1-1; D may be TRBD1 (6 bases). The V gene lost 1 base and the J gene lost 11 bases, with 20 bases spanning the gap. From germline, CDR1 is SEHNR and CDR2 FQNEAQ (reference sequence). The CDR3 length is 15 residues. The CDR3 DNA reads as TGTGCCAGCAGCTTAGACAGGGTCAGCCGGGGGGAGGCTTTCTTT. The encoded protein is CASSLDRVSRGEAFF.

The V call is TRBV7-2, the J call TRBJ2-7; D uncertain. Trimming left V 1 base short and J 7 bases short, with 11 bases between. The CDR3 runs to 13 residues. Per germline, CDR1 SGHTA and CDR2 FQGNSA. The CDR3 DNA sequence: TGTGCCAGCAGCTTAGTCGTTCAGAGGGAGCAGTACTTC. It is translated as CASSLVVQREQYF.

The sample holds a few counts of this clonotype. The chain is built from TRBV20-1 and TRBJ2-3; D tentatively fits TRBD1 or TRBD2 (6 bases each). Per germline, CDR1 DFQATT and CDR2 SNEGSKA (reference sequence). Trimming took 5 bases from V and 1 from J, leaving 10 bases between them. The CDR3 covers 13 residues. The CDR3 region is CSAWGAGTDTQYF. DNA for the CDR3: TGCAGTGCTTGGGGGGCCGGCACAGATACGCAGTATTTT.